The clone carrying this TCR beta chain was seen only once. This sample is part of a study of blood T cell repertoires in COVID-19. Method: immunoSEQ multiplex PCR; TCRdb's copy keeps in-frame clones and lacks some. The profile covers about 230,000 clones, with approximately 87% appearing a single time and 2% to 3% taken by the ten largest. Germline V lookup: CDR1 KGHSH, CDR2 LQKENI. The CDR3 has 13 amino acids. V shed 2 bases and J shed 8 bases, with 12 bases lying between them. The chain links TRBV18 to TRBJ1-2; the D gene is possibly TRBD1 (6 bases). Sequencing used peripheral blood. This receptor was identified in a woman in her sixties or seventies with active or convalescent COVID-19. CDR3 loop: CASSPGAGEGYTF. CDR3 coding DNA: TGTGCCAGCTCACCAGGGGCAGGGGAAGGCTACACCTTC.